This T cell receptor (beta chain) emerged from a study of T cells in Graves' hyperthyroidism and ophthalmopathy. Regarding the study as a whole: Median prediction lead before ophthalmopathy onset was 6.5 to 7 months with the model.

CDR1 is SEHNR and CDR2 is FQNEAQ in the germline V gene (reference sequence). The V end lost 4 bases, the J end lost 0 bases, and 18 bases lay between the germline ends. The CDR3 spans 17 residues. The TCR beta CDR3 regions underwent amplification using RNA transcripts as the source. Using the HTBI primer set, a first-round RT-PCR was run on the TCR CDR3. TCRdb processed the multiplex PCR reads anew with MiXCR; each CDR3 protein has one entry. The sample contains a few hundred thousand distinct CDR3 sequences, approximately 14% of which appear only once. In its sample, this clonotype was seen many times. What it recognizes is unknown.

Sequencing input: blood. The J gene is TRBJ1-1, the V gene TRBV7-9; the D gene is possibly TRBD1 (5 bases). The TCR was taken from a woman younger than 30 with Graves' hyperthyroidism that later progressed to Graves' ophthalmopathy. Here the CDR3 DNA reads TGTGCCAGCAGCTCTCCCCAGGGACGGACCTTGAACACTGAAGCTTTCTTT. It is translated as CASSSPQGRTLNTEAFF.